Sequencing of this T cell receptor (beta chain) was carried out in a study of neoadjuvant anti-PD-1 for oral cavity cancer. This clone was counted only a few times. There are 14 residues in the CDR3. CDR1 is MGHRA and CDR2 is YSYEKL in the germline V gene. V lost 0 bases, J lost 11 bases, and 6 bases stayed unmatched. Sequenced by immunoSEQ multiplex PCR; TCRdb stores in-frame clones only, minus some. In the table there are about 7,200 clones, 70% of which are singletons. This sample's time point: after neoadjuvant nivolumab, at surgical resection. Blood cells were analyzed directly, without culture or expansion.

V gene TRBV4-1 combines with J gene TRBJ2-1, with 8 positions matching TRBD1. The receptor was derived from a person aged 35-79 years with oral cavity squamous cell carcinoma. Material: PBMCs, obtained after nivolumab (anti-PD-1) treatment. The CDR3 spells CASSQETGALQQFF. The CDR3 nucleotides are TGCGCCAGCAGCCAAGAGACAGGGGCCCTACAGCAGTTCTTC.